This is a list of T cell receptor beta chains from one sample in a study of blood T cell repertoires in COVID-19. Sequenced by immunoSEQ multiplex PCR; TCRdb stores in-frame clones only, minus some. This sample carries some 96,000 clones, around 88% of them seen once, and the ten largest clones take approximately 5%. The source material was peripheral blood. These TCRs come from a human donor in a cohort sampled during active COVID-19. The CDR3 runs from the conserved cysteine through the conserved F or W. Fields, in order: clone size, V gene, J gene, D gene, CDR3 protein, CDR3 DNA. The D gene is left open where the match is weak. A clone size is listed for some rows: how often the clone was seen (once, few, many), or a class if it is expanded.

once,TRBV27,TRBJ2-1,TRBD1,CASSFVYRGSSNEQFF,TGTGCCAGCAGTTTTGTTTACAGGGGGAGTTCGAATGAGCAGTTCTTC
NA,TRBV12-3/TRBV12-4,TRBJ1-4,NA,CASSLDIKEKLFF,TGTGCCAGCAGTTTGGACATCAAAGAAAAACTGTTTTTT
few,TRBV14,TRBJ1-2,NA,CASSKAGRANYGYTF,TGTGCCAGCAGCAAGGCCGGCAGGGCTAACTATGGCTACACCTTC
NA,TRBV20-1,TRBJ2-1,TRBD2,CSARSRDYQFF,TGCAGTGCTAGGAGCCGGGACTACCAGTTCTTC
NA,TRBV7-2,TRBJ1-4,NA,CASSPGLLKTNEKLFF,TGTGCCAGCAGCCCGGGTTTGTTGAAAACTAATGAAAAACTGTTTTTT
once,TRBV19,TRBJ1-3,TRBD1,CASIVPGQGFSGNTIYF,TGTGCCAGCATCGTCCCGGGACAGGGGTTCTCTGGAAACACCATATATTTT
NA,TRBV6-4,TRBJ2-3,TRBD2,CASSDGEGFTDTQYF,TGTGCCAGCAGTGACGGGGAGGGGTTCACAGATACGCAGTATTTT
NA,TRBV10-3,TRBJ2-5,TRBD1,CAISESEQGKETQYF,TGTGCCATCAGTGAGTCGGAACAGGGGAAGGAGACCCAGTACTTC
NA,TRBV28,TRBJ1-5,TRBD1,CASSLRDRVGQPQHF,TGTGCCAGCAGTTTGAGGGACAGGGTAGGTCAGCCCCAGCATTTT
NA,TRBV28,TRBJ1-5,NA,CASSLGGMSQPQHF,TGTGCCAGCAGTTTGGGAGGGATGAGCCAGCCCCAGCATTTT
NA,TRBV5-4,TRBJ2-7,NA,CASRPLGGKAYEQYF,TGTGCCAGCAGACCGTTAGGAGGGAAAGCCTACGAGCAGTACTTC